This T cell receptor beta chain emerged from a study of OX40 agonist ivuxolimab in advanced cancers. About the study: At 0.01 to 10 mg/kg, ivuxolimab was administered intravenously to patients every 2 weeks. General study points: Relative to CD4+, CD8+ T cells held more expanded clones on average.

Clones were read by immunoSEQ multiplex PCR, and TCRdb kept only the in-frame ones, dropping some. The sample carries roughly 13,000 clones, about 93% recorded once. The CDR3 loop spans 19 amino acids. Trimming removed 1 base at V and 0 bases at J, with 20 bases between. Germline V gives CDR1 LNHNV, CDR2 YYDKDF (reference sequence). On this clone itself: The antigen is undetermined.

Samples of blood were obtained at baseline, on cycle 4 day 1, and on cycle 7 day 1. The receptor was derived from an adult with an advanced solid tumor such as melanoma, head and neck, liver or kidney cancer. Sequencing used CD4+ or CD8+ T cells sorted from blood, obtained in a trial of the OX40 agonist ivuxolimab. This chain joins TRBV15 and TRBJ2-3, with TRBD1 as a possible D gene (5 bases). Written as DNA, the CDR3 is TGTGCCACCAGCAGAGTATTATCCACAGGTATTCCTAGCACAGATACGCAGTATTTT. Protein product: CATSRVLSTGIPSTDTQYF.